These 3 T cell receptor beta chains were sequenced from one sample in a study of T cells in localized non-small cell lung cancer (dated by TCRdb to 2020 to 2022). Library method: the immunoSEQ multiplex PCR assay. Entries here come from immuneACCESS through TCRdb and include only in-frame sequences with V and J called. Some clones fail to appear in such tables; in the studies checked, an unresolved V gene covers under half of the shortfall, and the cause of the remainder is unknown. Here the sample has 15,000 to 20,000 clones; around 91% occur a single time. Of the sample, approximately 1.2% is held by the ten largest clones. Sequencing was performed on peripheral blood mononuclear cells, taken before any cancer treatment. The receptors were gathered from a woman aged 35 to 70 with stage III lung adenocarcinoma.

The chain employs TRBV5-1 and TRBJ2-7; D remains ambiguous. This CDR3 is built from 14 residues. V was shortened by 4 bases and J by 2 bases, with 13 bases between the two germline ends. Germline CDR1 and CDR2: SGHRS and YFSETQ. The CDR3 loop reads CASSPTRRTYEQYF. DNA of the CDR3: TGCGCCAGCAGCCCAACCCGCAGGACCTACGAGCAGTACTTC.

This clone was detected only a few times. This chain uses TRBV5-4 with TRBJ1-6, with TRBD1 as a possible D gene (5 bases). Germline lookup yields CDR1 SGHNT and CDR2 YYREEE (reference sequence). V was clipped by 0 bases and J by 7 bases, with 11 bases between them. CDR3 size: 15 residues. CDR3 DNA sequence: TGTGCCAGCAGCTTGGCCCCAGGGCTCAATTCACCCCTCCACTTT. It codes for CASSLAPGLNSPLHF.

The J gene is TRBJ1-6, the V gene TRBV9; D is unresolved. With 5 bases removed from V and 9 bases from J, the gap between germline ends came to 12 bases. The CDR3 extends over 13 amino acids. Germline V gives CDR1 SGDLS, CDR2 YYNGEE. The chain's CDR3 is CASSEHEGSPLHF. CDR3 coding DNA: TGTGCCAGCAGTGAACATGAAGGTTCACCCCTCCACTTT.